Below, 4 T cell receptor beta chains from the same sample are listed, as sequenced in a study of T cell repertoires in ileal Crohn's disease. Some clones are missing from TCRdb's copy, which holds only in-frame ones; the method was immunoSEQ multiplex PCR. In the table there are some 2,000 clones, more than 65% of which are singletons. Sequenced material: ileal tissue. All receptors come from an adult with Crohn's disease.

This clone was recorded a few times. The CDR3 spells CASSGTHRGRDTEAFF. Here the CDR3 DNA reads TGTGCCAGCAGCGGGACCCACAGGGGGCGCGACACTGAAGCTTTCTTT. The J gene is TRBJ1-1, the V gene TRBV5-5, with 9 bases matching TRBD1. The V gene's germline CDR1 is SGHKS and CDR2 YYEKEE (reference sequence). J gave up 3 bases and V 4 bases, and 10 bases lay outside the gene matches. The CDR3 runs to 16 residues.

The chain recombines TRBV27 with TRBJ2-2; D gene uncertain. This CDR3 spans 13 amino acids. Trimming cost V 6 bases and J 0 bases, with 5 bases left between them. Germline loops: CDR1 MNHEY, CDR2 SMNVEV (reference sequence). The chain's CDR3 is CASSYPNTGELFF. The CDR3 nucleotides read TGTGCCAGCAGCTATCCGAACACCGGGGAGCTGTTTTTT.

This clone appeared once. V is TRBV6-5 and J is TRBJ2-7, with a tentative D call TRBD2 (7 bases). With 6 bases removed from V and 6 bases from J, the gap between germline ends came to 21 bases. CDR1 and CDR2 from the germline V gene are MNHEY and SVGAGI. The CDR3 runs to 15 residues. The CDR3: CASRPEGGAPFEQYF. For the CDR3, the DNA is TGTGCCAGCAGGCCGGAGGGGGGGGCCCCTTTCGAGCAGTACTTC.

The chain carries TRBV14 and TRBJ1-1; TRBD1 agrees at 10 bases. V gave up 6 bases and J gave up 5 bases; unmatched junction bases: 3. Germline loops: CDR1 SGHDN, CDR2 FVKESK. This CDR3 is built from 13 residues. This CDR3 reads CASRRTGGTEAFF. The DNA for the CDR3 is TGTGCCAGCAGAAGGACAGGGGGAACTGAAGCTTTCTTT.